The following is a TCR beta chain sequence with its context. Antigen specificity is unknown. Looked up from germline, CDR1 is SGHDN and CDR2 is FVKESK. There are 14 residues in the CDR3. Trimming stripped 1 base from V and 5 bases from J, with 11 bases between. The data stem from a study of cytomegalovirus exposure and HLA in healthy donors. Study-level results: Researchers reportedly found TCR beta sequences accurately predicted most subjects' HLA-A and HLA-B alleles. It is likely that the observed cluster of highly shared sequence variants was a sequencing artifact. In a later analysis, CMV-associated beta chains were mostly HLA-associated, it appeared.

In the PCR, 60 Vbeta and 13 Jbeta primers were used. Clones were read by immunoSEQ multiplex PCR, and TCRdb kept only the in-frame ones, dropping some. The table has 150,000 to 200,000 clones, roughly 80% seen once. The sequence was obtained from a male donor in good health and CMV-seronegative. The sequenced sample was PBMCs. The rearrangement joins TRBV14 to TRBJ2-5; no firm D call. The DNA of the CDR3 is TGTGCCAGCAGCCAAGGACATGATATGGAGACCCAGTACTTC. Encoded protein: CASSQGHDMETQYF. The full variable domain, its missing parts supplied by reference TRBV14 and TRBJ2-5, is EAGVTQFPSHSVIEKGQTVTLRCDPISGHDNLYWYRRVMGKEIKFLLHFVKESKQDESGMPNNRFLAERTGGTYSTLKVQPAELEDSGVYFCASSQGHDMETQYFGPGTRLLVL.